These T cell receptor beta chains were read from a single sample in a study of T cells in Graves' hyperthyroidism and ophthalmopathy. TCRdb reanalysed the multiplex PCR reads using MiXCR and keeps one entry per CDR3 protein. The sample carries more than 300,000 distinct CDR3 sequences, around 18% recorded once. The sequenced material came from blood. Receptors originate from a man aged 18 to 29 with Graves' ophthalmopathy. The CDR3 runs from the conserved cysteine through the conserved F or W. The D gene is left open where the match is weak. Clone size appears in some rows only: once, few, many, or a class for an expanded clone.

NA TRBJ2-5 NA 11 TRBV20-1 TGCAGTCCAACTTCGCATGGGACCCAGTACTTC CSPTSHGTQYF
TRBD1 TRBJ1-1 many 14 TRBV18 TGTGCCAGCTCCCCAAGGGACAGGACCCTTGAAGCTTTCTTT CASSPRDRTLEAFF
NA TRBJ2-1 NA 13 TRBV24-1 TGTGCCACCAGTGGGTCGTGGGTCTATGAGCAGTTCTTC CATSGSWVYEQFF
NA TRBJ2-1 few 15 TRBV5-1 TGCGCCAGCCGATTGGAGCCAGGGGAGTACAATGAGCAGTTCTTC CASRLEPGEYNEQFF
TRBD1 TRBJ1-5 few 14 TRBV28 TGTGCCAGCACCAGGACAGGGAAGGGTCAGCCCCAGCATTTT CASTRTGKGQPQHF
NA TRBJ2-5 few 14 TRBV27 TGTGCCAGCAGCACCGGGGCCTCTTTGGAGACCCAGTACTTC CASSTGASLETQYF
TRBD1 TRBJ1-5 NA 14 TRBV12-3/TRBV12-4 TGTGCCAGCAGTGGTGACAGGGAGGACCAGCCCCAGCATTTT CASSGDREDQPQHF
NA TRBJ2-1 few 12 TRBV5-6 TGTGCCAGCAGCTTTCAGGGCAGTGAGCAGTTCTTC CASSFQGSEQFF
NA TRBJ2-2 NA 13 TRBV3-1 TGTGCCAGCAGCCCTCGACAGACCGGGGAGCTGTTTTTT CASSPRQTGELFF
NA TRBJ1-5 few 16 TRBV10-3 TGTGCCATCAGGGCCTCCGAGGGGAATAACAATCAGCCCCAGCATTTT CAIRASEGNNNQPQHF
TRBD2 TRBJ2-1 many 17 TRBV28 TGTGCCAGCAGTTTAGGGGCGGGAGCGGGGGGACACAATGAGCAGTTCTTC CASSLGAGAGGHNEQFF
NA TRBJ1-1 many 15 TRBV11-2 TGTGCCAGCAGCTTAGATATTGGGGGGAACACTGAAGCTTTCTTT CASSLDIGGNTEAFF
NA TRBJ1-4 many 15 TRBV6-2/TRBV6-3 TGTGCCAGCAGTCCCCCCCCCGGAGGGAGTGAAAAACTGTTTTTT CASSPPPGGSEKLFF
NA TRBJ2-2 many 16 TRBV20-1 TGCAGTGCTAGAGATCCTCAGGGGGGCGACACCGGGGAGCTGTTTTTT CSARDPQGGDTGELFF
NA TRBJ1-6 many 14 TRBV9 TGTGCCAGCAGTGTCGGGGACCCTAATTCACCCCTCCACTTT CASSVGDPNSPLHF
NA TRBJ1-1 many 13 TRBV9 TGTGCCAGCAGCGTTATAATCGGCACTGAAGCTTTCTTT CASSVIIGTEAFF
NA TRBJ1-5 many 15 TRBV27 TGTGCCAGCAGTTTACACGGAGGACATAATCAGCCCCAGCATTTT CASSLHGGHNQPQHF
NA TRBJ1-5 few 12 TRBV6-1 TGTGCCAGCACCTCCCCCAATCAGCCCCAGCATTTT CASTSPNQPQHF
NA TRBJ1-5 NA 17 TRBV3-1 TGTGCCAGCAGTCCAACCTATAGCGGGGCGAGTTCGCAGCCCCAGCATTTT CASSPTYSGASSQPQHF
NA TRBJ2-1 NA 18 TRBV7-6 TGTGCCAGCAGCTTAGTTGTATTTAGGGTAAACTCCTACAATGAGCAGTTCTTC CASSLVVFRVNSYNEQFF
TRBD1 TRBJ1-6 NA 17 TRBV6-2/TRBV6-3 TGTGCCAGCAGTCCCCATTCCACGGACAGGGCGAACTCACCCCTCCACTTT CASSPHSTDRANSPLHF
TRBD2 TRBJ2-2 NA 15 TRBV6-1 TGTGCCAGCAGTCTAGCGGGGGCCCGCACCGGGGAGCTGTTTTTT CASSLAGARTGELFF
NA TRBJ2-2 few 13 TRBV2 TGTGCCAGCAACTGGGAAGACACCGGGGAGCTGTTTTTT CASNWEDTGELFF
TRBD1 TRBJ2-7 NA 12 TRBV20-1 TGCAGTGCCCCGGACAGGGCCTACGAGCAGTACTTC CSAPDRAYEQYF
TRBD1 TRBJ2-3 many 15 TRBV2 TGTGCCAGCAGTGGTGACAGGGTTACATTGTCCTCGCAGTATTTT CASSGDRVTLSSQYF
NA TRBJ1-6 many 15 TRBV2 TGTGCCGGCAGCCCCGAGAGCTCCTATAATTCACCCCTCCACTTT CAGSPESSYNSPLHF